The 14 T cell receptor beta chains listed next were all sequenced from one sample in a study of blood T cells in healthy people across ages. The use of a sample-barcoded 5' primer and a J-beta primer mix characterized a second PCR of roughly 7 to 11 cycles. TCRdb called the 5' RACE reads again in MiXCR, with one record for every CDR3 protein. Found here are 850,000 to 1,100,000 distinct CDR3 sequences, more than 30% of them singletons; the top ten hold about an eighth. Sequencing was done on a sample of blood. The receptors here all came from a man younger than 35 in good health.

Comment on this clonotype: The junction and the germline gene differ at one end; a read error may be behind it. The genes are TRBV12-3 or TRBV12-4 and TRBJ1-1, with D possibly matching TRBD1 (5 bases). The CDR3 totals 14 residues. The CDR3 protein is CAGSPGLPNTEAFF. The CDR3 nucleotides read TGTGCCGGCAGTCCGGGACTCCCGAACACTGAAGCTTTCTTT.

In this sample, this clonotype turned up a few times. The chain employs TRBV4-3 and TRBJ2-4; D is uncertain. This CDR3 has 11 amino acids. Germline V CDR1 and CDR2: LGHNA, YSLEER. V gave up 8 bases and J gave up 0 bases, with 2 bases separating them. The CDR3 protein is CASAAKNIQYF. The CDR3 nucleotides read TGCGCCAGCGCAGCCAAAAACATTCAGTACTTC.

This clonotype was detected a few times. The CDR3 bases are TGTGCCAGCAGCAACATTCAGCCTACTGAAGCTTTCTTT. Translating gives CASSNIQPTEAFF. The V call is TRBV2, the J call TRBJ1-1; D remains unclear. This CDR3 is 13 amino acids long. The V gene lost 6 bases and the J gene lost 5 bases, with 13 bases spanning the gap. Germline V gives CDR1 SNHLY, CDR2 FYNNEI.

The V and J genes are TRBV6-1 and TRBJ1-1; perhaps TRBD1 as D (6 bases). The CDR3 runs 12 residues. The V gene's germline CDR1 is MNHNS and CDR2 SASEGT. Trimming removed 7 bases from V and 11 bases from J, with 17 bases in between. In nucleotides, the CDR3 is TGTGCCAGCAACCCAGGGACATGTAGGGCTTTCTTT. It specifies CASNPGTCRAFF.

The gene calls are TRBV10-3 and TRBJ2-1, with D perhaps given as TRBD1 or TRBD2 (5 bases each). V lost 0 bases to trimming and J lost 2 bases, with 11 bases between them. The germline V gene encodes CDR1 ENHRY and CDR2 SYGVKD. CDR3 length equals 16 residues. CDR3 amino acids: CAISESGRVPYNEQFF. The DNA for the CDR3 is TGTGCCATCAGTGAGTCGGGACGGGTACCCTACAATGAGCAGTTCTTC.

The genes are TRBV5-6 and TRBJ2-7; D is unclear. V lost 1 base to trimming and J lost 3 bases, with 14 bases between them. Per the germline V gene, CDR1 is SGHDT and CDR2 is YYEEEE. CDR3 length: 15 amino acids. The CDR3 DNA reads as TGTGCCAGCAGCTTGTTTCGGACCGACGACTACGAGCAGTACTTC. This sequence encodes CASSLFRTDDYEQYF.

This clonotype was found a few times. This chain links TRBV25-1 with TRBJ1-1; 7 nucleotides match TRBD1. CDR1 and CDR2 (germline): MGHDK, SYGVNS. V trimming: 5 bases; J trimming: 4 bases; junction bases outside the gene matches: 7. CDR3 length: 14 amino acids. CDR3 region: CASSPGGFRTEAFF. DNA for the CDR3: TGTGCCAGCAGTCCAGGGGGGTTTCGCACTGAAGCTTTCTTT.

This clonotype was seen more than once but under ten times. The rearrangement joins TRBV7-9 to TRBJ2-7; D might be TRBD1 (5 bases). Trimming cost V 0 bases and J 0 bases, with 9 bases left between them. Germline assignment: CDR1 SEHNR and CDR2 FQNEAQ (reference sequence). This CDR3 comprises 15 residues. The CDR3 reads CASSLAYDSSYEQYF. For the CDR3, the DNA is TGTGCCAGCAGCTTAGCGTACGACAGCTCCTACGAGCAGTACTTC. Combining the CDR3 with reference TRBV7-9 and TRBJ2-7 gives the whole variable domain DTGVSQNPRHKITKRGQNVTFRCDPISEHNRLYWYRQTLGQGPEFLTYFQNEAQLEKSRLLSDRFSAERPKGSFSTLEIQRTEQGDSAMYLCASSLAYDSSYEQYFGPGTRLTVT.

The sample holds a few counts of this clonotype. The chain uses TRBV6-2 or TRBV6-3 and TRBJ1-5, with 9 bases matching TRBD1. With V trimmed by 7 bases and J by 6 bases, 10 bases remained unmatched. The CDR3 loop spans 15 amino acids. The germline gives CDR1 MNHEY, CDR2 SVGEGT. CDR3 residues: CASTPGQGITQPQHF. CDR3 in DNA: TGTGCCAGCACGCCGGGACAGGGTATCACTCAGCCCCAGCATTTT.

The DNA for the CDR3 is TGTGCCAGCAGTGAAGATCAGCCCCAGCATTTT. Translated: CASSEDQPQHF. The V call is TRBV6-1, the J call TRBJ1-5; D not resolved. This CDR3 is built from 11 residues. Looked up from germline, CDR1 is MNHNS and CDR2 is SASEGT. V was cut by 1 base and J by 5 bases, with 0 bases left in between.

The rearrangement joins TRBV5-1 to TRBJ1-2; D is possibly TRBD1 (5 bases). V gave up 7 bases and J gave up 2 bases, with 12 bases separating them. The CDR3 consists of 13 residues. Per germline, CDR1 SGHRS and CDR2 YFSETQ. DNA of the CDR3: TGCGCCAGCTGCCCCCAGGGAAACTATGGCTACACCTTC. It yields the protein CASCPQGNYGYTF.

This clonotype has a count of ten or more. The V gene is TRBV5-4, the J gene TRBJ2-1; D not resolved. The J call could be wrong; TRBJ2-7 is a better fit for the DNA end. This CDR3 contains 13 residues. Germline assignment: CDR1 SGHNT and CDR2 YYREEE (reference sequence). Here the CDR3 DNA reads TGTGCCAGCAGCTTGGCCGGGTACAATGAGCAGTACTTC. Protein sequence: CASSLAGYNEQYF.

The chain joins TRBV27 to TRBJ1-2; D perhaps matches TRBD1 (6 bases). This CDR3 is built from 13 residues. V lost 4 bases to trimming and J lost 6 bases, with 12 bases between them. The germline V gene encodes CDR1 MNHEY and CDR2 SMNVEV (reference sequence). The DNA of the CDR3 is TGTGCCAGCAGTTCCTCGGGGGCGAATGGCTACACCTTC. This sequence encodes CASSSSGANGYTF.

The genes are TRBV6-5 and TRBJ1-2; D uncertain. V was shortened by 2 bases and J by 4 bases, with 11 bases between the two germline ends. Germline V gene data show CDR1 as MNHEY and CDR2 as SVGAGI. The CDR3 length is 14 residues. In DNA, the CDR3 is TGTGCCAGCAGTTACGATGGGCGGACCTATGGCTACACCTTC. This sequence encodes CASSYDGRTYGYTF.